This T cell receptor beta chain was recorded in a study of blood T cell repertoires in COVID-19. Study overall: Acute and convalescent COVID-19 samples came from the United States, Italy and Spain. Sources were T cells, B-cell-depleted T cells, or PBMCs; the material itself was cDNA or gDNA.

Authors' analysis steps: Amplification with reference gene primers provided the estimates of nucleated cell counts. Here immunoSEQ multiplex PCR was the method, and the copy in TCRdb shows in-frame clones only, minus some. V and J calls and clone size are copied from that table; D and trimming were computed from the DNA. The table lists hundreds of thousands of clones, around 90% of them singletons, with 0.65% to 0.95% in the top ten. The V gene's germline CDR1 is LGHNA and CDR2 YSLEER. This CDR3 spans 15 amino acids. The ends were cut back, 2 bases at V and 1 base at J, with 10 bases in the middle. The receptor's source is a woman aged 25 to 39 with acute or convalescent COVID-19. Sequencing was carried out using peripheral blood. The chain employs TRBV4-3 and TRBJ2-3; D is uncertain. For the CDR3, the DNA is TGCGCCAGCAGCCAATATCCTCCGGGCACAGATACGCAGTATTTT. It encodes CASSQYPPGTDTQYF.